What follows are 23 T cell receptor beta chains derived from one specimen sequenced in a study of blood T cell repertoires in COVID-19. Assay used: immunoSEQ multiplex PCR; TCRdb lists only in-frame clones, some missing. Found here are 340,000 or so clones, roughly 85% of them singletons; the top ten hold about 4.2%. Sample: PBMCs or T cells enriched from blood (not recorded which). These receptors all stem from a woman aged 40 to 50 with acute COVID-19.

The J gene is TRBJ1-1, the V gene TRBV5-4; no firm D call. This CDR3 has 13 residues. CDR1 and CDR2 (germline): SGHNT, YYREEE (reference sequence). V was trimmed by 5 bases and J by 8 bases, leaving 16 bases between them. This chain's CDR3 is CASSLDLEEEAFF. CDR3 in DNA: TGTGCCAGCAGTCTTGACCTAGAGGAAGAAGCTTTCTTT.

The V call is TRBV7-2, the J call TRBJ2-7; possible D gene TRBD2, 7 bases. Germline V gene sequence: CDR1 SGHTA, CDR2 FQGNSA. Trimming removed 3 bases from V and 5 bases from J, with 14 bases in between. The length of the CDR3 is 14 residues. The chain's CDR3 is CASSFSGGGNEQYF. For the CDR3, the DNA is TGTGCCAGCAGCTTCTCGGGCGGGGGCAACGAGCAGTACTTC.

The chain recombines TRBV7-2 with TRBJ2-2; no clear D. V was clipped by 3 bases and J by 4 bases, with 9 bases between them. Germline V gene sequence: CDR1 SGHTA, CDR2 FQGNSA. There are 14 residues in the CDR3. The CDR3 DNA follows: TGTGCCAGCAGCTTTGGCTTCAGCACCGGGGAGCTGTTTTTT. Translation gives CASSFGFSTGELFF.

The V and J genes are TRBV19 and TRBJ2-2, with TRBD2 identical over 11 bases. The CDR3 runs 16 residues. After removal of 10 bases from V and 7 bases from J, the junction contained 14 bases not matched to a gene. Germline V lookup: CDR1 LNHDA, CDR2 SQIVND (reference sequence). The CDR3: CATRETSGKKIGELFF. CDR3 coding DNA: TGTGCCACCCGGGAGACTAGCGGGAAAAAGATCGGGGAGCTGTTTTTT.

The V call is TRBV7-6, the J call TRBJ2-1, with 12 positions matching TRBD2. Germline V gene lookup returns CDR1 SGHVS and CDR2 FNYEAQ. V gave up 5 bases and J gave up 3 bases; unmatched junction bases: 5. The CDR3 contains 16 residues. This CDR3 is CASSGGLAGFYNEQFF. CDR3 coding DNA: TGTGCCAGCAGCGGGGGACTAGCGGGCTTCTACAATGAGCAGTTCTTC. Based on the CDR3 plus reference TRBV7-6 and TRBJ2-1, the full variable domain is GAGVSQSPRYKVTKRGQDVALRCDPISGHVSLYWYRQALGQGPEFLTYFNYEAQQDKSGLPNDRFSAERPEGSISTLTIQRTEQRDSAMYRCASSGGLAGFYNEQFFGPGTRLTVL.

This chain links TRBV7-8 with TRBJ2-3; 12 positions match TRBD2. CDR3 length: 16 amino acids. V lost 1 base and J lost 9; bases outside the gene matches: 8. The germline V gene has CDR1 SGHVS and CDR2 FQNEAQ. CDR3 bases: TGTGCCAGCAGCTTAGTCCTACTAGCGGGAGGAGGCACGCAGTATTTT. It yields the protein CASSLVLLAGGGTQYF.

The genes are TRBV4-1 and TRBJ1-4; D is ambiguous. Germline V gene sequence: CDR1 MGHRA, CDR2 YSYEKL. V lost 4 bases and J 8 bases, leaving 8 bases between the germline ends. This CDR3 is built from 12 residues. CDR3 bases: TGCGCCAGCAGCCTCGCGGGGGAAAAACTGTTTTTT. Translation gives CASSLAGEKLFF.

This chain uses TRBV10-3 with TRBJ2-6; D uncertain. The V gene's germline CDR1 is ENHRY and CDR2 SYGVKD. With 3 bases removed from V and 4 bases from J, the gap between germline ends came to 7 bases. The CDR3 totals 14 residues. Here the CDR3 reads CAISDFVGANVLTF. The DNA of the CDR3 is TGTGCCATCAGTGATTTCGTCGGGGCCAACGTCCTGACTTTC.

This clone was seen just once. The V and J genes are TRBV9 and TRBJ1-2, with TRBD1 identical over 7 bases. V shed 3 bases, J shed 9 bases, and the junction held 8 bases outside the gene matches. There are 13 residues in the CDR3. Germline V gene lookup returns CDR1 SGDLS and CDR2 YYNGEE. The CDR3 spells CASSEKGAGSYTF. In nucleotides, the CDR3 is TGTGCCAGCAGCGAAAAGGGGGCAGGGAGCTACACCTTC.

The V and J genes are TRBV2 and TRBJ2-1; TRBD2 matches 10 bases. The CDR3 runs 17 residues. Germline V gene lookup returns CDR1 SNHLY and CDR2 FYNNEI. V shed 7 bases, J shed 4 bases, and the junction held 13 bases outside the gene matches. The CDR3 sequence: CASKKGSSGSRYNEQFF. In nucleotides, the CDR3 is TGTGCCAGCAAAAAAGGGTCTAGCGGGAGCCGTTACAATGAGCAGTTCTTC. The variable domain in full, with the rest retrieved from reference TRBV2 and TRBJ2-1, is EPEVTQTPSHQVTQMGQEVILRCVPISNHLYFYWYRQILGQKVEFLVSFYNNEISEKSEIFDDQFSVERPDGSNFTLKIRSTKLEDSAMYFCASKKGSSGSRYNEQFFGPGTRLTVL.

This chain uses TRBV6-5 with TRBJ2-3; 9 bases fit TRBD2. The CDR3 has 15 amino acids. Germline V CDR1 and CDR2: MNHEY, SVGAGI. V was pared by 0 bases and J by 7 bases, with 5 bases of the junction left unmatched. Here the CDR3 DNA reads TGTGCCAGCAGTTACTCGCGGGAGGGCCCGAATACGCAGTATTTT. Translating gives CASSYSREGPNTQYF.

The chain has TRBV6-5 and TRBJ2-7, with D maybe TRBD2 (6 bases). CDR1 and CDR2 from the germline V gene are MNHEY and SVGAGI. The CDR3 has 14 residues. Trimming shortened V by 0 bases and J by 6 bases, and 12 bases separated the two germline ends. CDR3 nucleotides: TGTGCCAGCAGTTACTCGAGTGGAGGGTTCGAGCAGTACTTC. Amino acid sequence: CASSYSSGGFEQYF.

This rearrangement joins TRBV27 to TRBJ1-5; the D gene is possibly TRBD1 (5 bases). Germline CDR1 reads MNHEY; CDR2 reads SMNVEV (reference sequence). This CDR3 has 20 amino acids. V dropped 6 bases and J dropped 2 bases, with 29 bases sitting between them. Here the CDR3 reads CASRTPPPRQGAFGNQPQHF. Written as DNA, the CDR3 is TGTGCCAGCAGAACCCCGCCCCCTCGGCAGGGCGCCTTCGGCAATCAGCCCCAGCATTTT.

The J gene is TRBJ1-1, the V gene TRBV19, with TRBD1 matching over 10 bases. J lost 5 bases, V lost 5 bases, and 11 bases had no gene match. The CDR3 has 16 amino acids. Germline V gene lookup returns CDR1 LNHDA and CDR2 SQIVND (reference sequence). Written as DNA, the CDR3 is TGTGCCAGTAGTGTCCCGACAGGGGGCATAAGGACTGAAGCTTTCTTT. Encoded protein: CASSVPTGGIRTEAFF.

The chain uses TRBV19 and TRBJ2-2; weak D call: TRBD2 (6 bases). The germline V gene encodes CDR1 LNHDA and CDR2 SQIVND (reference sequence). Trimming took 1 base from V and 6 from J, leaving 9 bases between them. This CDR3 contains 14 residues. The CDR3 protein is CASSIGGEAGELFF. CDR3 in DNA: TGTGCCAGTAGTATAGGAGGGGAGGCCGGGGAGCTGTTTTTT.

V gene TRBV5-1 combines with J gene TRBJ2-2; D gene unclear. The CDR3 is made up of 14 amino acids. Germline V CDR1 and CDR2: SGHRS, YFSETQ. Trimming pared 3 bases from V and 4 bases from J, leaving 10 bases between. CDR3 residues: CASSWPAGTGELFF. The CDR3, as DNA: TGCGCCAGCAGCTGGCCGGCAGGCACCGGGGAGCTGTTTTTT.

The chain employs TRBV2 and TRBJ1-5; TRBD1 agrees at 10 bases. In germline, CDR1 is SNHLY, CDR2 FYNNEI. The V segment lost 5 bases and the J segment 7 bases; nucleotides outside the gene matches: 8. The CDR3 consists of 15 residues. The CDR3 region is CASSRTGGSGQPQHF. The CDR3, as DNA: TGTGCCAGCAGTAGGACAGGGGGATCAGGGCAGCCCCAGCATTTT.

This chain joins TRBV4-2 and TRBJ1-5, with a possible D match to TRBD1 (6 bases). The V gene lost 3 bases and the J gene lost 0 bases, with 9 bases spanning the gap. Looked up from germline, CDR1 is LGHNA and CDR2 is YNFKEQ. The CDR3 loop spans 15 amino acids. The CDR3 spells CASSQEDSSNQPQHF. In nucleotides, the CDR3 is TGTGCCAGCAGCCAGGAGGACAGTAGCAATCAGCCCCAGCATTTT.

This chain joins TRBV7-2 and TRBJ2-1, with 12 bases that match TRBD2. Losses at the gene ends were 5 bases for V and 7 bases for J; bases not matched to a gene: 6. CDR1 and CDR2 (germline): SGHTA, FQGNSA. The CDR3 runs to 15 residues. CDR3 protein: CASSPTSGSLNEQFF. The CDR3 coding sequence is TGTGCCAGCAGCCCGACTAGCGGGAGTCTGAATGAGCAGTTCTTC.

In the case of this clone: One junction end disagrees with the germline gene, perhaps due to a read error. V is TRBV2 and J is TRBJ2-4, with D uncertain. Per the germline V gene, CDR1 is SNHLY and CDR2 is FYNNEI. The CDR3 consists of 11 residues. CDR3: CASSEGGPETF. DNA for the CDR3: TGTGCCAGCAGTGAGGGTGGGCCTGAGACCTTC.

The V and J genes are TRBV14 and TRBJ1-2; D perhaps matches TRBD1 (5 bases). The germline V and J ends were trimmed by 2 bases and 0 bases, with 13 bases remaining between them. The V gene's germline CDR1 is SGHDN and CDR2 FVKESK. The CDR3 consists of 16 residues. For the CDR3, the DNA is TGTGCCAGCAGCCAAAATTCGGCCAGGGCTAACTATGGCTACACCTTC. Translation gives CASSQNSARANYGYTF.

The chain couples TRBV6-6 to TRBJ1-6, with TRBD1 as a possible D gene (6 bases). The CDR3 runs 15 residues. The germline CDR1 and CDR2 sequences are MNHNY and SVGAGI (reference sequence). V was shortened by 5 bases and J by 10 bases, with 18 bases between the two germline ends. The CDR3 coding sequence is TGTGCCAGCAGTAAACCAGGGGTTTACGACTCACCCCTCCACTTT. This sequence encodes CASSKPGVYDSPLHF.

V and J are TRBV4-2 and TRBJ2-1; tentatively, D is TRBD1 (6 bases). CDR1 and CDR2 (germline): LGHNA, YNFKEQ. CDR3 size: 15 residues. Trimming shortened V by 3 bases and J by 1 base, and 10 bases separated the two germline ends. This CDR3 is CASSQEDSSYNEQFF. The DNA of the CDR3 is TGTGCCAGCAGCCAGGAGGACAGTTCCTACAATGAGCAGTTCTTC.